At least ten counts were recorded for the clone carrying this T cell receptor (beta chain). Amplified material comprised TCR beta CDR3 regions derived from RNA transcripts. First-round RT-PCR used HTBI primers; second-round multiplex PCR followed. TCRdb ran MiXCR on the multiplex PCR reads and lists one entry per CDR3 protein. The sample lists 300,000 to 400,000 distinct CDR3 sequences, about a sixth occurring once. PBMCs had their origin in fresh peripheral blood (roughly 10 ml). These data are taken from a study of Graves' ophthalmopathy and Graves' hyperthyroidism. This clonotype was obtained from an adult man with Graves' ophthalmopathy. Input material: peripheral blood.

CDR3 region: CASRRTGESTEAFF. CDR3 bases: TGTGCCAGCAGGAGGACAGGGGAGTCCACTGAAGCTTTCTTT. The chain combines TRBV6-1 with TRBJ1-1, with 9 bases fitting TRBD1. J was trimmed by 4 bases and V by 6 bases; bases with no gene match: 6. The CDR3 extends over 14 amino acids. The germline CDR1 and CDR2 sequences are MNHNS and SASEGT.